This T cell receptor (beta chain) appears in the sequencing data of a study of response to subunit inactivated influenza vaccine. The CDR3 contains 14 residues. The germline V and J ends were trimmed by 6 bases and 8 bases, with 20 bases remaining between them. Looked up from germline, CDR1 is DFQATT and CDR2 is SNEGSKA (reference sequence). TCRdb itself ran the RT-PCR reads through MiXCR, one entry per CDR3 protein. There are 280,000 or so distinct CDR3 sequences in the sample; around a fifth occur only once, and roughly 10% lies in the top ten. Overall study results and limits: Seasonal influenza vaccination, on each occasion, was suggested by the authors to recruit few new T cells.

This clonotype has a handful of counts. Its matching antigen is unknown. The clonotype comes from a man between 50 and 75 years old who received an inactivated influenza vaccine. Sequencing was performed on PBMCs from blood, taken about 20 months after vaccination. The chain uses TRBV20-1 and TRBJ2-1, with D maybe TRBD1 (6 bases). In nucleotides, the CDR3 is TGCAGTGCCGAGACCGGAGACAGGTTAGATGAGCAGTTCTTC. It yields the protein CSAETGDRLDEQFF.